This TCR beta chain came from a study of cytomegalovirus exposure and HLA in healthy donors. The PCR ran on 60 Vbeta and 13 Jbeta primers. Profiling relied on immunoSEQ multiplex PCR, and the TCRdb table lists in-frame clones only, not all of them. The table lists under 250,000 clones. Sequencing was done on a sample of PBMCs. This sequence was found in a girl between 2 and 10 years old in good health and CMV-seropositive.

CDR3 sequence: CASSPGGGRSNQPQHF. CDR3 in DNA: TGCGCCAGCAGCCCTGGGGGGGGCCGGAGCAATCAGCCCCAGCATTTT. V and J are TRBV5-1 and TRBJ1-5; possibly TRBD1 for D (6 bases). Trimming stripped 4 bases from V and 1 base from J, with 15 bases between. CDR3 length: 16 residues. The V gene's germline CDR1 is SGHRS and CDR2 YFSETQ. The full variable domain, with the rest looked up from reference TRBV5-1 and TRBJ1-5, is KAGVTQTPRYLIKTRGQQVTLSCSPISGHRSVSWYQQTPGQGLQFLFEYFSETQRNKGNFPGRFSGRQFSNSRSEMNVSTLELGDSALYLCASSPGGGRSNQPQHFGDGTRLSIL.